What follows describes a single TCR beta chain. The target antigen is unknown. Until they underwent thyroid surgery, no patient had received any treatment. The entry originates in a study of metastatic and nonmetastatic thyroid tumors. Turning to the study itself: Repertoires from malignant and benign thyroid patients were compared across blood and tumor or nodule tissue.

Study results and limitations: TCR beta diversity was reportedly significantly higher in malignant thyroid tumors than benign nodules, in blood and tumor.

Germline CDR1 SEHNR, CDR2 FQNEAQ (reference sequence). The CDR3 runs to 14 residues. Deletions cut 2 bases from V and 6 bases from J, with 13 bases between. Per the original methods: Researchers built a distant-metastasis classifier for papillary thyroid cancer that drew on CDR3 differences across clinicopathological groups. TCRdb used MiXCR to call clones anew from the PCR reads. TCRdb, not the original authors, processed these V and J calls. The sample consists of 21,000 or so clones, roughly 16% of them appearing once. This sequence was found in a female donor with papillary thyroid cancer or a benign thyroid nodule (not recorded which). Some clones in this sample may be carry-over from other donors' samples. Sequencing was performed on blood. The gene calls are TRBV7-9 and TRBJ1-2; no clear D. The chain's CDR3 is CASSLWLAGDGYTF. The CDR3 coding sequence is TGTGCCAGCAGCTTATGGTTGGCAGGCGATGGCTACACCTTC.